These 32 T cell receptor beta chains originate from one sample sequenced in a study of T cells after yellow fever vaccination. TCRdb recomputed calls from the 5' RACE reads with MiXCR, one row per CDR3 protein. The top ten hold about 2.7% of the sample, which has about 180,000 distinct CDR3 sequences, roughly 6.4% seen once. The material sequenced was CD4+ T cells sorted from PBMCs, taken on the day of the first yellow fever vaccination. These receptors were collected from a man between 18 and 35 years old who received the YFV17D yellow fever vaccine.

This clonotype was counted at least ten times. V usage is TRBV2 and J usage is TRBJ2-2; 9 nucleotides match TRBD1. CDR3 length: 15 amino acids. Germline values: CDR1 SNHLY, CDR2 FYNNEI. Germline trimming cut 7 bases from V and 2 bases from J; bases unmatched to any gene: 5. In DNA form, the CDR3 reads TGTGCCAGCACCCGGGACAGGGAAAACACCGGGGAGCTGTTTTTT. Residues: CASTRDRENTGELFF.

This clonotype came up a few times. This chain links TRBV7-2 with TRBJ1-6; D is ambiguous. CDR3 length: 14 residues. CDR1 is SGHTA, CDR2 FQGNSA, per germline. The V and J ends lost 3 bases and 7 bases respectively, with 10 bases between them. CDR3 nucleotide sequence: TGTGCCAGCAGCTTGGAGCGGATAAATTCACCCCTCCACTTT. As protein: CASSLERINSPLHF.

This clonotype was seen repeatedly, ten times or more. The CDR3 DNA is TGCGCCAGCAGCACACAGGGGGCGTCCAATGAGCAGTTCTTC. Its translation is CASSTQGASNEQFF. J is TRBJ2-1 and V is TRBV5-1; 9 nucleotides line up with TRBD1. V lost 4 bases and J lost 6; bases outside the gene matches: 5. The germline V gene has CDR1 SGHRS and CDR2 YFSETQ. The CDR3 is 14 residues long. Full variable domain (missing parts from reference TRBV5-1 and TRBJ2-1): KAGVTQTPRYLIKTRGQQVTLSCSPISGHRSVSWYQQTPGQGLQFLFEYFSETQRNKGNFPGRFSGRQFSNSRSEMNVSTLELGDSALYLCASSTQGASNEQFFGPGTRLTVL.

This clonotype was found a few times. The rearrangement links TRBV5-4 to TRBJ1-1, with D unresolved. Trimming shortened V by 2 bases and J by 7 bases, and 12 bases separated the two germline ends. This CDR3 spans 13 amino acids. Germline lookup yields CDR1 SGHNT and CDR2 YYREEE (reference sequence). The CDR3 region has the DNA TGTGCCAGCAGCTTTCACGGGGTAGGTGAAGCTTTCTTT. Translation gives CASSFHGVGEAFF. Variable domain in full (rest from reference TRBV5-4 and TRBJ1-1): ETGVTQSPTHLIKTRGQQVTLRCSSQSGHNTVSWYQQALGQGPQFIFQYYREEENGRGNFPPRFSGLQFPNYSSELNVNALELDDSALYLCASSFHGVGEAFFGQGTRLTVV.

This clonotype has a handful of counts. V gene TRBV20-1 combines with J gene TRBJ2-3, with D unclear. Between the trimmed V and J ends, which lost 3 bases and 0 bases, there was a span of 7 bases. The CDR3 spans 13 residues. Germline loops: CDR1 DFQATT, CDR2 SNEGSKA (reference sequence). The CDR3 spells CSASRRSTDTQYF. The CDR3 DNA reads as TGCAGTGCTAGTCGGAGAAGCACAGATACGCAGTATTTT.

This clonotype was picked up a small number of times. The chain links TRBV10-3 to TRBJ1-6; 7 bases agree with TRBD1. This CDR3 is built from 14 residues. Germline assignment: CDR1 ENHRY and CDR2 SYGVKD. Trimming at V came to 2 bases and at J to 8 bases, leaving 3 bases not matched to a gene. The CDR3 nucleotides read TGTGCCATCAGTGAGAGACAGGGTGATTCACCCCTCCACTTT. This gives the protein CAISERQGDSPLHF.

The chain couples TRBV6-1 to TRBJ2-7; 9 nucleotides match TRBD1. J lost 7 bases, V lost 6 bases, and 7 bases had no gene match. The CDR3 is 13 amino acids. Germline assignment: CDR1 MNHNS and CDR2 SASEGT. CDR3 sequence reads: CASRHRGQGEQYV. DNA of the CDR3: TGTGCCAGCAGACACAGGGGGCAGGGGGAGCAGTACGTC.

This clonotype was detected ten times or more. V usage is TRBV6-1 and J usage is TRBJ1-4; 7 positions match TRBD1. Germline loops: CDR1 MNHNS, CDR2 SASEGT. This CDR3 comprises 14 residues. The J segment lost 5 bases and the V segment lost 4 bases, leaving 4 bases of the junction unmatched. The CDR3 DNA reads as TGTGCCAGCAGTGTTGGCAGGGGGAATGAAAAACTGTTTTTT. It specifies CASSVGRGNEKLFF.

This clonotype was picked up many times. J is TRBJ1-6 and V is TRBV4-1; 7 nucleotides line up with TRBD1. The CDR3 is 15 residues long. V lost 4 bases and J lost 9; bases outside the gene matches: 9. Germline CDR1 is MGHRA and CDR2 is YSYEKL. CDR3 region: CASSRPGGITSPLHF. In DNA form, the CDR3 reads TGCGCCAGCAGCCGTCCAGGGGGGATAACTTCACCCCTCCACTTT.

This rearrangement joins TRBV5-1 to TRBJ2-1, with a weak D call TRBD2 (5 bases). The CDR3 is 13 residues long. CDR1 is SGHRS and CDR2 is YFSETQ in the germline V gene. Between the trimmed V and J ends, which lost 4 bases and 8 bases, there was a span of 13 bases. The CDR3 loop is CASSTDSSDEQFF. The CDR3 DNA reads as TGCGCCAGCAGCACGGACTCTTCAGATGAGCAGTTCTTC.

This clonotype was observed many times. The rearrangement links TRBV15 to TRBJ2-5, with a weak D call TRBD2 (5 bases). This CDR3 is built from 15 residues. Trimming took off 0 bases at V and 2 bases at J, with 10 bases between the two ends. Germline-derived CDR1 and CDR2 are LNHNV and YYDKDF (reference sequence). CDR3 in amino acids: CATSRDWGVQETQYF. The DNA for the CDR3 is TGTGCCACCAGCAGAGATTGGGGAGTACAAGAGACCCAGTACTTC.

This clonotype was detected only a few times. This chain joins TRBV7-2 and TRBJ2-5; D gene ambiguous. CDR1 is SGHTA, CDR2 FQGNSA, per germline. Between the trimmed V and J ends, which lost 3 bases and 3 bases, there was a span of 8 bases. The CDR3 contains 13 residues. The CDR3 DNA reads as TGTGCCAGCAGCTTCGCGGCGGAAGAGACCCAGTACTTC. Its translation is CASSFAAEETQYF.

This clonotype was observed at least ten times. The gene calls are TRBV3-1 and TRBJ2-1; the D gene is possibly TRBD2 (5 bases). Germline V gene data show CDR1 as LGHDT and CDR2 as YNNKEL (reference sequence). V lost 3 bases and J lost 0, with 12 bases in between. The CDR3 loop spans 16 amino acids. CDR3 region: CASSHRTANSYNEQFF. As DNA, the CDR3 is TGTGCCAGCAGCCACCGGACTGCGAACTCCTACAATGAGCAGTTCTTC.

The chain carries TRBV28 and TRBJ1-3; maybe TRBD1 (6 bases). The CDR3 sequence is 13 residues long. V lost 11 bases to trimming and J lost 3 bases, with 14 bases between them. CDR1 is MDHEN, CDR2 SYDVKM, per germline. In DNA, the CDR3 is TGTGCCGCCACAGGGAGGGTTGGAAACACCATATATTTT. Its translation is CAATGRVGNTIYF.

The V and J genes are TRBV30 and TRBJ2-1; D may match TRBD1 or TRBD2 (5 bases each). The CDR3 spans 16 residues. CDR1 and CDR2 (germline): GTSNPN, SVGIG (reference sequence). The V end was cut by 0 bases, the J end by 5 bases, with 17 bases between. The DNA of the CDR3 is TGTGCCTGGAGTGTGGCCGGGGCCCCTATGAACAATGAGCAGTTCTTC. Its protein is CAWSVAGAPMNNEQFF.

The chain has TRBV6-1 and TRBJ2-7, with 9 bases fitting TRBD2. The CDR3 is 18 residues long. V lost 6 bases to trimming and J lost 2 bases; unmatched junction nucleotides: 17. CDR1 is MNHNS and CDR2 is SASEGT in the germline V gene. The CDR3 here is CASRTPATTSGRPYEQYF. CDR3 DNA sequence: TGTGCCAGCAGAACCCCTGCGACGACTAGCGGAAGGCCCTACGAGCAGTACTTC.

This clonotype was detected ten times or more. The chain is built from TRBV10-3 and TRBJ2-5, with D unclear. The length of the CDR3 is 12 residues. Germline V CDR1 and CDR2: ENHRY, SYGVKD. The V end lost 3 bases, the J end lost 5 bases, and 7 bases lay between the germline ends. The CDR3 region is CAISESMETQYF. The CDR3, as DNA: TGTGCCATCAGTGAATCCATGGAGACCCAGTACTTC.

The sample holds many counts of this clonotype. This sequence joins TRBV7-9 and TRBJ2-2; D is unresolved. The CDR3 contains 15 residues. With 0 bases removed from V and 5 bases from J, the gap between germline ends came to 10 bases. CDR1 and CDR2 (germline): SEHNR, FQNEAQ (reference sequence). The CDR3 nucleotides are TGTGCCAGCAGCTTAGCCCTCCTAGAGACCGGGGAGCTGTTTTTT. It translates to CASSLALLETGELFF.

The chain joins TRBV21-1 to TRBJ2-4; TRBD2 is the table's D call, not checked against the DNA. TRBV21-1 is a listed pseudogene. The CDR3 sequence is 15 residues long. CDR3 nucleotide sequence: TGTGCCAGCAGCAAAAGGAGCGGGGGGAAGAACATTCAGTACTTC. It yields the protein CASSKRSGGKNIQYF.

This chain links TRBV20-1 with TRBJ2-4; TRBD1 is a possible D gene (6 bases). Germline assignment: CDR1 DFQATT and CDR2 SNEGSKA (reference sequence). Deletions cut 1 base from V and 9 bases from J, with 7 bases between. CDR3 length: 11 residues. The CDR3 nucleotides are TGCAGTGCTAGAGTAGGGGGCATTCAGTACTTC. It yields the protein CSARVGGIQYF.

CDR3 loop: CASSLTRDGNTEAFF. Written as DNA, the CDR3 is TGTGCCAGCAGCCTAACCCGGGACGGAAACACTGAAGCTTTCTTT. The rearrangement joins TRBV7-2 to TRBJ1-1; a possible D gene is TRBD1 (5 bases). The germline V gene has CDR1 SGHTA and CDR2 FQGNSA. The CDR3 covers 15 residues. V dropped 5 bases and J dropped 2 bases, with 15 bases sitting between them.

This clonotype was observed many times. The V and J genes are TRBV18 and TRBJ2-1, with D possibly matching TRBD2 (5 bases). The CDR3 consists of 14 residues. Germline V gives CDR1 KGHSH, CDR2 LQKENI. Trimming pared 4 bases from V and 9 bases from J, leaving 16 bases between. The CDR3 loop is CASSLTSTGSEQFF. CDR3 in DNA: TGTGCCAGCTCACTTACTTCTACGGGGAGTGAGCAGTTCTTC.

This sequence joins TRBV20-1 and TRBJ2-4; D call uncertain. The germline V gene encodes CDR1 DFQATT and CDR2 SNEGSKA (reference sequence). Trimming pared 7 bases from V and 0 bases from J, leaving 13 bases between. CDR3 size: 14 residues. The CDR3: CSVARTLAKNIQYF. The CDR3, as DNA: TGCAGTGTGGCCCGCACCCTAGCCAAAAACATTCAGTACTTC.

This clonotype was picked up a small number of times. V gene TRBV12-3 or TRBV12-4 combines with J gene TRBJ2-4, with TRBD2 as a possible D gene (6 bases). V shed 5 bases and J shed 3 bases, with 14 bases lying between them. CDR3 length equals 15 residues. The CDR3 sequence: CASSPPRGGKNIQYF. In DNA, the CDR3 is TGTGCCAGCAGTCCCCCCCGGGGAGGCAAAAACATTCAGTACTTC.

This clonotype was detected many times. This rearrangement joins TRBV7-2 to TRBJ1-1; D not certain. Germline V gene data show CDR1 as SGHTA and CDR2 as FQGNSA. The V gene lost 2 bases and the J gene lost 4 bases, with 11 bases spanning the gap. This CDR3 contains 14 residues. CDR3 sequence: CASSLTRWSTEAFF. In DNA form, the CDR3 reads TGTGCCAGCAGCTTAACGAGGTGGAGCACTGAAGCTTTCTTT. Full variable domain (rest looked up from reference TRBV7-2 and TRBJ1-1): GAGVSQSPSNKVTEKGKDVELRCDPISGHTALYWYRQSLGQGLEFLIYFQGNSAPDKSGLPSDRFSAERTGGSVSTLTIQRTQQEDSAVYLCASSLTRWSTEAFFGQGTRLTVV.

Ten or more counts support this clonotype. This chain joins TRBV2 and TRBJ2-5, with 9 positions matching TRBD2. CDR1 and CDR2 (germline): SNHLY, FYNNEI. This CDR3 contains 15 residues. The V gene end was trimmed by 5 bases and the J gene end by 5 bases; junction bases not matched to a gene: 9. CDR3 nucleotide sequence: TGTGCCAGCAGTCCGGGACTAGCTCCTATGGAGACCCAGTACTTC. It specifies CASSPGLAPMETQYF.

This clonotype was seen ten or more times. The rearrangement joins TRBV20-1 to TRBJ2-3; D remains unclear. V was trimmed by 8 bases and J by 0 bases, leaving 12 bases between them. This CDR3 contains 13 residues. In germline, CDR1 is DFQATT, CDR2 SNEGSKA (reference sequence). CDR3 sequence (DNA): TGCAGTCGCCCAGGCGGCAGCACAGATACGCAGTATTTT. It codes for CSRPGGSTDTQYF.

This clonotype has a count of ten or more. CDR3 protein: CASSLAAGSTDTQYF. The CDR3 DNA reads as TGTGCCAGCAGCTTAGCAGCGGGTAGCACAGATACGCAGTATTTT. The V call is TRBV7-2, the J call TRBJ2-3; D possibly corresponds to TRBD2 (6 bases). V lost 0 bases and J 0 bases, leaving 7 bases between the germline ends. Germline V CDR1 and CDR2: SGHTA, FQGNSA. This CDR3 spans 15 amino acids.

This clonotype has ten or more counts. The chain carries TRBV9 and TRBJ2-3; D is possibly TRBD2 (5 bases). Trimming shortened V by 2 bases and J by 6 bases, and 13 bases separated the two germline ends. Germline-derived CDR1 and CDR2 are SGDLS and YYNGEE. The CDR3 loop spans 14 amino acids. CDR3 DNA sequence: TGTGCCAGCAGCGTTGTCCCGGGCGGGGATACGCAGTATTTT. Protein: CASSVVPGGDTQYF.

This clonotype was seen a handful of times. This CDR3 is CASSSRTRETQYF. The CDR3 coding sequence is TGTGCCAGCAGTTCCAGGACTAGAGAGACCCAGTACTTC. The genes are TRBV27 and TRBJ2-5; 7 bases fit TRBD2. The germline CDR1 and CDR2 sequences are MNHEY and SMNVEV (reference sequence). The CDR3 covers 13 residues. V lost 4 bases, J lost 4 bases, and 3 bases stayed unmatched.

The sample holds a few counts of this clonotype. The chain recombines TRBV9 with TRBJ1-3, with D possibly matching TRBD1 (5 bases). The CDR3 length is 15 residues. Germline V gene data show CDR1 as SGDLS and CDR2 as YYNGEE. V was cut by 3 bases and J by 2 bases, with 12 bases left in between. CDR3 sequence (DNA): TGTGCCAGCAGCGCCGGGGCGGCAGCTGGAAACACCATATATTTT. Its protein product is CASSAGAAAGNTIYF.

This clonotype appeared many times. This chain joins TRBV7-2 and TRBJ2-5; TRBD2 matches at 10 bases. V shed 2 bases, J shed 4 bases, and the junction held 7 bases outside the gene matches. The CDR3 has 16 amino acids. Germline lookup yields CDR1 SGHTA and CDR2 FQGNSA. The CDR3 bases are TGTGCCAGCAGCTTAAGGAGCGGGGGGGCGTCAGAGACCCAGTACTTC. Translating gives CASSLRSGGASETQYF. Looking up the rest from reference TRBV7-2 and TRBJ2-5 gives the full variable domain: GAGVSQSPSNKVTEKGKDVELRCDPISGHTALYWYRQSLGQGLEFLIYFQGNSAPDKSGLPSDRFSAERTGGSVSTLTIQRTQQEDSAVYLCASSLRSGGASETQYFGPGTRLLVL.